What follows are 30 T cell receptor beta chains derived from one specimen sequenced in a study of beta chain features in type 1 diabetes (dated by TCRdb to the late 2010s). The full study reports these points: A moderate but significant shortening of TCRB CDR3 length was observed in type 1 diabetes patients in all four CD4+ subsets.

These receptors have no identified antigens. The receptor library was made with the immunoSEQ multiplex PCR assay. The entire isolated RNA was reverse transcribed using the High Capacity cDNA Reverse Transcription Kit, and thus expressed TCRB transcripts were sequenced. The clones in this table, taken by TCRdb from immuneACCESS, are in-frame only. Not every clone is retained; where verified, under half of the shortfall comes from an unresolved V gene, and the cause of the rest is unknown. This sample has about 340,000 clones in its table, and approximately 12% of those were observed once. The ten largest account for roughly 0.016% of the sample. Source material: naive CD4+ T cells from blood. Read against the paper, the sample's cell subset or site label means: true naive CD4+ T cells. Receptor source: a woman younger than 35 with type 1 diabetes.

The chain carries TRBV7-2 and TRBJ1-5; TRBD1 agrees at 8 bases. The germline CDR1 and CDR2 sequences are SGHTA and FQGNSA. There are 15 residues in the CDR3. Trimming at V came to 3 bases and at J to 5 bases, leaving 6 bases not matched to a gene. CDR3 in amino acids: CASSFLDRVDQPQHF. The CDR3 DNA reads TGTGCCAGCAGCTTCCTGGACAGGGTGGATCAGCCCCAGCATTTT.

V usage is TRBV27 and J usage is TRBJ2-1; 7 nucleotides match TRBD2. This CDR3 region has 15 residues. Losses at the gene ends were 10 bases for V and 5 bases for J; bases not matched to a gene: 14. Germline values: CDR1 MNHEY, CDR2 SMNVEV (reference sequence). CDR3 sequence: CATLAESWGHNEQFF. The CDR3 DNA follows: TGTGCCACCCTAGCGGAGAGTTGGGGACACAATGAGCAGTTCTTC.

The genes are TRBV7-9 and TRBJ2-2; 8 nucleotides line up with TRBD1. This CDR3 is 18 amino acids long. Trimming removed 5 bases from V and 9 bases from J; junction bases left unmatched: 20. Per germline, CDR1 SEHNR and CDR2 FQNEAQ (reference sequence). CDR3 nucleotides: TGTGCCAGCAGCCGCCCGGGACAGGCCAAACGACCACCGTGGGAGCTGTTTTTT. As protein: CASSRPGQAKRPPWELFF.

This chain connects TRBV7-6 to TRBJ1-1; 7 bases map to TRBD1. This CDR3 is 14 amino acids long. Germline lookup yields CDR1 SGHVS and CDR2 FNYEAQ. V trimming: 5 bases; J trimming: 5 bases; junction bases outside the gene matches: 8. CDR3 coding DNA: TGTGCCAGCAGCCCCCGACAGGGACGAACTGAAGCTTTCTTT. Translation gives CASSPRQGRTEAFF.

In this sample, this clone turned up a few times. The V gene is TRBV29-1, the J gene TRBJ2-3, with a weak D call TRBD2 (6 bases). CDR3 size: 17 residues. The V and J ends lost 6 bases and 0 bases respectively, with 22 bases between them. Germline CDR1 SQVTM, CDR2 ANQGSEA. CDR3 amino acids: CSVLYRSWGVSTDTQYF. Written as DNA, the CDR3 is TGCAGCGTGTTATACCGCTCATGGGGGGTTAGCACAGATACGCAGTATTTT.

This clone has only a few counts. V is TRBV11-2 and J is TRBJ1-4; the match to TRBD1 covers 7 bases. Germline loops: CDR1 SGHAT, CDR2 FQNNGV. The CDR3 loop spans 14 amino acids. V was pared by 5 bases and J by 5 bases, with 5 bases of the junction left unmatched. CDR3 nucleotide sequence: TGTGCCAGCAGCCCGGGACAGTTAAATGAAAAACTGTTTTTT. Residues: CASSPGQLNEKLFF.

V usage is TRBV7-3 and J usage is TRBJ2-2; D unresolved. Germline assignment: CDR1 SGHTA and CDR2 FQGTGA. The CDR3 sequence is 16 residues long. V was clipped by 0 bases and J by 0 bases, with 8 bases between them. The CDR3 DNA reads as TGTGCCAGCAGCTTAACCTACCACGCGAACACCGGGGAGCTGTTTTTT. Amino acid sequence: CASSLTYHANTGELFF.

CDR3 loop: CASSLAGLSYNEQFF. The DNA of the CDR3 is TGTGCCAGCAGTTTAGCGGGTCTCTCCTACAATGAGCAGTTCTTC. This rearrangement joins TRBV28 to TRBJ2-1; possibly TRBD2 for D (5 bases). CDR1 and CDR2 (germline): MDHEN, SYDVKM. V was pared by 2 bases and J by 0 bases, with 8 bases between. The CDR3 extends over 15 amino acids.

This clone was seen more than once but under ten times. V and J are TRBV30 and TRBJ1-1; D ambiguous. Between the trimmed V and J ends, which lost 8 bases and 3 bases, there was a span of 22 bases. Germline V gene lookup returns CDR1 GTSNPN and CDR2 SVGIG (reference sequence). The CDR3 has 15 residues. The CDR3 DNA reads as TGTGCCCTCGAGGGTGTGAAGCGAGGATACACTGAAGCTTTCTTT. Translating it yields CALEGVKRGYTEAFF.

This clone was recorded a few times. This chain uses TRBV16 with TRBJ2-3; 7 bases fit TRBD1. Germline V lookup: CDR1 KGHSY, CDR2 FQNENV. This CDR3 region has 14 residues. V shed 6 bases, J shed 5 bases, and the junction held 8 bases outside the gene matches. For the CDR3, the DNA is TGTGCCAGCAGAGAAGAGGGGGCAAGAGATACGCAGTATTTT. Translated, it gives CASREEGARDTQYF. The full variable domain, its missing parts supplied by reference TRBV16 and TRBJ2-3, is GEEVAQTPKHLVRGEGQKAKLYCAPIKGHSYVFWYQQVLKNEFKFLISFQNENVFDETGMPKERFSAKCLPNSPCSLEIQATKLEDSAVYFCASREEGARDTQYFGPGTRLTVL.

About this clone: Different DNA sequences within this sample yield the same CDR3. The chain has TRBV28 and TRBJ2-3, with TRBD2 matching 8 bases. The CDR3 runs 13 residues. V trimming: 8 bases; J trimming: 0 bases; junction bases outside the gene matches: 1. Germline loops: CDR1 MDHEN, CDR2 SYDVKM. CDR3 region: CASSSGSTDTQYF. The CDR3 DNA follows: TGTGCCAGCTCTAGCGGGAGCACAGATACGCAGTATTTT.

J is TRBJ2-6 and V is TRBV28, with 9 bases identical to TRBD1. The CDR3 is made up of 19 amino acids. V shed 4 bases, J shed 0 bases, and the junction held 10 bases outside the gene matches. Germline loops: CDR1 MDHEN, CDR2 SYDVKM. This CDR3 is CASSSAPTGGRSGANVLTF. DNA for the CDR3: TGTGCCAGCAGTTCGGCCCCGACAGGGGGACGCTCTGGGGCCAACGTCCTGACTTTC.

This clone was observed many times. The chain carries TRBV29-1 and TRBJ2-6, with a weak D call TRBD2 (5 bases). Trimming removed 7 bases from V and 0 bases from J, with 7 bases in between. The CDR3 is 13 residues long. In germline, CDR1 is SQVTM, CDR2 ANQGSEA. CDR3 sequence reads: CSARDSGANVLTF. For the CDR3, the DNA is TGCAGCGCCCGGGACTCTGGGGCCAACGTCCTGACTTTC. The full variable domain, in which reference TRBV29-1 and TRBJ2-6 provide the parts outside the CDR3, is SAVISQKPSRDICQRGTSLTIQCQVDSQVTMMFWYRQQPGQSLTLIATANQGSEATYESGFVIDKFPISRPNLTFSTLTVSNMSPEDSSIYLCSARDSGANVLTFGAGSRLTVL.

CDR3 DNA: TGTGCCACCAGCCCTAGAGGAGGAACTGAAGCTTTCTTT. This codes for CATSPRGGTEAFF. The chain employs TRBV15 and TRBJ1-1; D is ambiguous. CDR1 is LNHNV and CDR2 is YYDKDF in the germline V gene (reference sequence). The CDR3 has 13 amino acids. V was pared by 5 bases and J by 5 bases, with 12 bases between. Filled out from reference TRBV15 and TRBJ1-1, the complete variable domain reads DAMVIQNPRYQVTQFGKPVTLSCSQTLNHNVMYWYQQKSSQAPKLLFHYYDKDFNNEADTPDNFQSRRPNTSFCFLDIRSPGLGDTAMYLCATSPRGGTEAFFGQGTRLTVV.

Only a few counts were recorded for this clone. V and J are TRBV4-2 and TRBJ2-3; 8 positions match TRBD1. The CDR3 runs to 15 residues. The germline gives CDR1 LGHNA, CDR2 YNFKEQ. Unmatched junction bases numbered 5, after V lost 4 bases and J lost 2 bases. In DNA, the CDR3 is TGTGCCAGCAGCCGGGGGACAGGACCCACAGATACGCAGTATTTT. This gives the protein CASSRGTGPTDTQYF.

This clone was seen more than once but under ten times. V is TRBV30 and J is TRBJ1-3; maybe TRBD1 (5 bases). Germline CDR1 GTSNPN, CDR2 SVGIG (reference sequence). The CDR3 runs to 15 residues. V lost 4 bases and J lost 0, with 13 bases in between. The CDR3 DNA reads TGTGCCTGGATGCCAGGAGGGACCTCTGGAAACACCATATATTTT. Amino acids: CAWMPGGTSGNTIYF.

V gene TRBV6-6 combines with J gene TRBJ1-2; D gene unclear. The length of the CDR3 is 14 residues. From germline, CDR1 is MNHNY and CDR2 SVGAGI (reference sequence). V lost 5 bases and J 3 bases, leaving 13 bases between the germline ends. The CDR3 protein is CASSLDGVYYGYTF. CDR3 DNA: TGTGCCAGCAGTCTCGACGGAGTCTACTATGGCTACACCTTC.

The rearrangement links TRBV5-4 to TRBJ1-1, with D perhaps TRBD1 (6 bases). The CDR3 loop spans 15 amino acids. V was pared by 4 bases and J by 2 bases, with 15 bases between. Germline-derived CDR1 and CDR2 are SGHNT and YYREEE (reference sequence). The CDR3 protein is CASSDGQTKNTEAFF. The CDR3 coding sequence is TGTGCCAGCAGCGATGGACAGACTAAAAACACTGAAGCTTTCTTT.

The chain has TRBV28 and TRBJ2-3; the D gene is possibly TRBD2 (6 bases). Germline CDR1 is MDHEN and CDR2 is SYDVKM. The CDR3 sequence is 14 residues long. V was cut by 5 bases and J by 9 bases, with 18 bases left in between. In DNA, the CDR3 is TGTGCCAGCAGTAGCGCCGGTGAGGGAGGCACGCAGTATTTT. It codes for CASSSAGEGGTQYF.

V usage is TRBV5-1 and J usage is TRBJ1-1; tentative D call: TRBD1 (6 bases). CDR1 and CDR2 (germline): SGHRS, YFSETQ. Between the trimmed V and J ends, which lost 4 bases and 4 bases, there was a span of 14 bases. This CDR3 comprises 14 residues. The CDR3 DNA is TGCGCCAGCAGCCACGGACAGACAGGCACTGAAGCTTTCTTT. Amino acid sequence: CASSHGQTGTEAFF. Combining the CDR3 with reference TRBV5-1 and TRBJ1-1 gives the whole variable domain KAGVTQTPRYLIKTRGQQVTLSCSPISGHRSVSWYQQTPGQGLQFLFEYFSETQRNKGNFPGRFSGRQFSNSRSEMNVSTLELGDSALYLCASSHGQTGTEAFFGQGTRLTVV.

DNA of the CDR3: TGTGCCAGCAGTTACAGGGGTCTTCTCCCCACAGAGCAGTTCTTC. Encoded protein: CASSYRGLLPTEQFF. The V call is TRBV6-5, the J call TRBJ2-1; TRBD1 is a possible D gene (5 bases). V was clipped by 2 bases and J by 10 bases, with 18 bases between them. CDR3 length: 15 amino acids. CDR1 MNHEY and CDR2 SVGAGI come from the germline V gene.

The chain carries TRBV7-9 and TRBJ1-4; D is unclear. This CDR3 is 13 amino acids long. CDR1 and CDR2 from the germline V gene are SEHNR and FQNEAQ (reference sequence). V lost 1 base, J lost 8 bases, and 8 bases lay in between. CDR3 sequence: CASSLDINEKLFF. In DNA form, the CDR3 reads TGTGCCAGCAGCTTAGACATTAACGAAAAACTGTTTTTT.

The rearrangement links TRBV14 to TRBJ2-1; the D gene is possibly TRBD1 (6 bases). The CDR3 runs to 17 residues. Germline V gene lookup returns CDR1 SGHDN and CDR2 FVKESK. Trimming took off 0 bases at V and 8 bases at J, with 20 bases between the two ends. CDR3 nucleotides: TGTGCCAGCAGCCAAGATTGGGGGCGCATGAGGGGTTATGAGCAGTTCTTC. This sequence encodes CASSQDWGRMRGYEQFF.

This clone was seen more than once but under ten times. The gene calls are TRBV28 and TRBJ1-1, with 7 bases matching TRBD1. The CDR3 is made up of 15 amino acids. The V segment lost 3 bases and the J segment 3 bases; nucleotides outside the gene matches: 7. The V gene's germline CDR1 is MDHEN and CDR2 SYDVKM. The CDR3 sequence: CASSFQTGVYTEAFF. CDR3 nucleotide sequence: TGTGCCAGCAGTTTTCAAACAGGGGTTTACACTGAAGCTTTCTTT.

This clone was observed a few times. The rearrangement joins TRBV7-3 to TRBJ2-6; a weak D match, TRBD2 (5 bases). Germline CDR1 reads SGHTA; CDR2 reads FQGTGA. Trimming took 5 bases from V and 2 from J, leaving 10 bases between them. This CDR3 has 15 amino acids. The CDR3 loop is CASSPSGPGANVLTF. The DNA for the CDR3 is TGTGCCAGCAGCCCAAGCGGCCCTGGGGCCAACGTCCTGACTTTC.

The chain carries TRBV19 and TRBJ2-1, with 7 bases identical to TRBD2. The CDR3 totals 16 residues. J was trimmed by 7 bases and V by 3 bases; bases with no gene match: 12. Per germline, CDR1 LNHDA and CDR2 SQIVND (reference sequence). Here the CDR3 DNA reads TGTGCCAGTAGTATTCTGTCCAGCGGGAAGGGAAATGAGCAGTTCTTC. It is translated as CASSILSSGKGNEQFF.

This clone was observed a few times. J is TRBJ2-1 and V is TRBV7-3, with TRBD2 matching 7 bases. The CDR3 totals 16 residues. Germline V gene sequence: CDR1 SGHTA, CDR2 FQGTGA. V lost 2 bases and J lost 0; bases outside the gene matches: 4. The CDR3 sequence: CASSLSAGVSYNEQFF. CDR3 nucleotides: TGTGCCAGCAGCTTATCTGCGGGAGTCTCCTACAATGAGCAGTTCTTC.

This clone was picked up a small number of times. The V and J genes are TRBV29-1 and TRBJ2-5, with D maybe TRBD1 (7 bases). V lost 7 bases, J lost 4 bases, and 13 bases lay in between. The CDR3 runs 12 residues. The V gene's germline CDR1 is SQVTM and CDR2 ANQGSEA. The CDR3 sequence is CSGRQGGETQYF. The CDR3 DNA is TGCAGCGGACGACAGGGAGGAGAGACCCAGTACTTC. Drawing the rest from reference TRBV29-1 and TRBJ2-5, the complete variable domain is SAVISQKPSRDICQRGTSLTIQCQVDSQVTMMFWYRQQPGQSLTLIATANQGSEATYESGFVIDKFPISRPNLTFSTLTVSNMSPEDSSIYLCSGRQGGETQYFGPGTRLLVL.

In DNA form, the CDR3 reads TGCGCCAGCCGACCTGGGACTAGCGGATACAATGAGCAGTTCTTC. Amino acid sequence: CASRPGTSGYNEQFF. The chain joins TRBV5-1 to TRBJ2-1; TRBD2 agrees at 11 bases. Germline lookup yields CDR1 SGHRS and CDR2 YFSETQ. J lost 4 bases, V lost 7 bases, and 7 bases had no gene match. The CDR3 spans 15 residues.

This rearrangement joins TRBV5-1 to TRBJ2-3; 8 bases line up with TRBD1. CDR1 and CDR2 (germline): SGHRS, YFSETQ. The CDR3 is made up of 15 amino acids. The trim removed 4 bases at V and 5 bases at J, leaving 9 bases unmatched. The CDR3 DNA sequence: TGCGCCAGCAGCAACTCAGGGGGCCGAGAAGATACGCAGTATTTT. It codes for CASSNSGGREDTQYF. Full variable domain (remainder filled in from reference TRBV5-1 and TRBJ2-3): KAGVTQTPRYLIKTRGQQVTLSCSPISGHRSVSWYQQTPGQGLQFLFEYFSETQRNKGNFPGRFSGRQFSNSRSEMNVSTLELGDSALYLCASSNSGGREDTQYFGPGTRLTVL.